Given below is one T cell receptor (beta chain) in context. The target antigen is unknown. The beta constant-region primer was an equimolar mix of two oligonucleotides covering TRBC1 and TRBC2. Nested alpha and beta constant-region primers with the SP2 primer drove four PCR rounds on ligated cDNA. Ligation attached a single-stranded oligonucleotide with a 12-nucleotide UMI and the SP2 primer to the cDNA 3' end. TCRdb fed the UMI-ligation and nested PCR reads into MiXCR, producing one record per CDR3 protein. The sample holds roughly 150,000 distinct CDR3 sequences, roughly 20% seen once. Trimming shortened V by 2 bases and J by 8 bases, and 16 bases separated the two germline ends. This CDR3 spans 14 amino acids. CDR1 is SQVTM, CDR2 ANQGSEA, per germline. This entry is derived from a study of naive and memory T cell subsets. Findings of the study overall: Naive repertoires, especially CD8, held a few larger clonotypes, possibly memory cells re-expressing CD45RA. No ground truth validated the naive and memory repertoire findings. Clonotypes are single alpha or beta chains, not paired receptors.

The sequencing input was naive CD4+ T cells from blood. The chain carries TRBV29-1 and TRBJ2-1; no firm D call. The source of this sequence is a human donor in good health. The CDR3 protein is CSVEPRGSLDEQFF. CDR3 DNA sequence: TGCAGCGTTGAACCGCGCGGTAGCTTGGATGAGCAGTTCTTC.